This TCR beta chain was captured in a study of cytomegalovirus exposure and HLA in healthy donors. Notes on the study in general: Follow-up analysis found HLA locus-dependent TCR association rates, highest for DRB1 and lowest for HLA-C. TCR beta chains associated with HLA were, in a later analysis, more clonally expanded than equally common others.

With 60 Vbeta and 13 Jbeta primers, the PCR was carried out. Some clones are missing from TCRdb's copy, which holds only in-frame ones; the method was immunoSEQ multiplex PCR. The sample lists more than 85,000 clones; approximately 86% were seen once. This clone was recorded a few times. Its antigen is not identified. The germline V and J ends were trimmed by 8 bases and 1 base, with 8 bases remaining between them. The CDR3 loop spans 12 amino acids. Looked up from germline, CDR1 is MNHNS and CDR2 is SASEGT. Specimen: PBMCs. V usage is TRBV6-1 and J usage is TRBJ1-1; possibly TRBD1 for D (5 bases). This sequence was found in a man between 40 and 49 years old in good health and CMV-seronegative. DNA for the CDR3: TGTGCCAGCCCAAGGGGGAACACTGAAGCTTTCTTT. It encodes CASPRGNTEAFF.